This T cell receptor (beta chain) was captured by sequencing in a study of cytomegalovirus exposure and HLA in healthy donors. The overall study: Unique TCRs numbering some 93 million, obtained from HLA-typed donors, made up an early data release.

Samples came from healthy bone marrow donors. When sampled, the donors appeared nominally healthy, though they likely had unrecorded immune exposures. The PCR used 60 Vbeta and 13 Jbeta primers. Produced via immunoSEQ multiplex PCR; TCRdb's table is partial and in-frame only. The sample records around 110,000 clones, around 70% being singletons. The V end was cut by 1 base, the J end by 6 bases, with 17 bases between. Per the germline V gene, CDR1 is LGHNA and CDR2 is YNFKEQ. This CDR3 has 16 amino acids. This sequence joins TRBV4-2 and TRBJ2-3; maybe TRBD2 (7 bases). The sequencing sample was made of PBMCs. The source is a man aged 25 to 40 in good health and CMV-seropositive. The CDR3 DNA follows: TGTGCCAGCAGCCAAGGTTTTCGGGGGGCAAAGGATACGCAGTATTTT. It translates to CASSQGFRGAKDTQYF.